The 14 T cell receptor beta chains below were found in one sample sequenced in a study of blood T cell repertoires in COVID-19. Sequencing was performed with immunoSEQ multiplex PCR; in TCRdb, only in-frame clones are kept and a portion is missing. The table shows about 130,000 clones, with 80% to 95% occurring only once. The sample consisted of peripheral blood. These receptors came from a man aged 45 to 65 with COVID-19, enrolled during active disease.

This chain uses TRBV2 with TRBJ1-6; D unresolved. Germline V gene data show CDR1 as SNHLY and CDR2 as FYNNEI. V was cut by 6 bases and J by 0 bases, with 6 bases left in between. The CDR3 extends over 14 amino acids. This CDR3 is CASSGSSYNSPLHF. The DNA of the CDR3 is TGTGCCAGCAGCGGGAGCTCCTATAATTCACCCCTCCACTTT.

J is TRBJ2-1 and V is TRBV29-1; TRBD2 matches at 8 bases. Trimming removed 6 bases from V and 0 bases from J; junction bases left unmatched: 10. The CDR3 consists of 16 residues. CDR1 and CDR2 from the germline V gene are SQVTM and ANQGSEA. The DNA for the CDR3 is TGCAGCGTCCTTAAGGGGGGGACTAGCTCCTACAATGAGCAGTTCTTC. As protein: CSVLKGGTSSYNEQFF.

The rearrangement joins TRBV9 to TRBJ1-4; 9 positions match TRBD1. Looked up from germline, CDR1 is SGDLS and CDR2 is YYNGEE. The CDR3 runs 15 residues. V dropped 4 bases and J dropped 8; count of bases not matched to a gene: 9. CDR3 sequence: CASSLFGTGQEKLFF. The CDR3 DNA sequence: TGTGCCAGCAGCCTCTTCGGGACAGGGCAAGAAAAACTGTTTTTT.

The V and J genes are TRBV28 and TRBJ2-7; 10 bases align to TRBD1. This CDR3 region has 13 residues. Trimming at V came to 11 bases and at J to 4 bases, leaving 8 bases not matched to a gene. Germline assignment: CDR1 MDHEN and CDR2 SYDVKM. Written as DNA, the CDR3 is TGTGCCGGAGGGACAGGGGTGGGTTACGAGCAGTACTTC. Encoded protein: CAGGTGVGYEQYF. Full variable domain (outside the CDR3, taken from reference TRBV28 and TRBJ2-7): DVKVTQSSRYLVKRTGEKVFLECVQDMDHENMFWYRQDPGLGLRLIYFSYDVKMKEKGDIPEGYSVSREKKERFSLILESASTNQTSMYLCAGGTGVGYEQYFGPGTRLTVT.

The rearrangement links TRBV7-2 to TRBJ2-5; perhaps TRBD1 as D (5 bases). Trimming left V 1 base short and J 5 bases short, with 14 bases between. Germline CDR1 is SGHTA and CDR2 is FQGNSA. The CDR3 covers 15 residues. CDR3 sequence (DNA): TGTGCCAGCAGCTTAGAATGGGGCAGGATGGAGACCCAGTACTTC. Protein: CASSLEWGRMETQYF.

The CDR3 reads CASSTGSYEQYF. The CDR3 DNA reads as TGTGCCAGCTCAACGGGTTCCTACGAGCAGTACTTC. The V and J genes are TRBV6-5 and TRBJ2-7, with D uncertain. CDR1 and CDR2 from the germline V gene are MNHEY and SVGAGI. V lost 8 bases, J lost 1 base, and 9 bases lay in between. The CDR3 is 12 residues long.

This clone was recorded only once. The J gene is TRBJ2-3, the V gene TRBV7-3; 7 bases fit TRBD1. Germline trimming cut 5 bases from V and 0 bases from J; bases unmatched to any gene: 5. Per the germline V gene, CDR1 is SGHTA and CDR2 is FQGTGA. The CDR3 is made up of 15 amino acids. The CDR3 sequence: CASSLGTASTDTQYF. The CDR3 DNA reads TGTGCCAGCAGCCTCGGGACAGCTAGCACAGATACGCAGTATTTT.

This clone was seen just once. This chain connects TRBV3-1 (or the pseudogene TRBV3-2) to TRBJ2-1; 9 nucleotides agree with TRBD2. V shed 4 bases and J 1 base; nucleotides not matched to a gene: 5. CDR1 is LGHDT and CDR2 is YNNKEL in the germline V gene (reference sequence). The CDR3 contains 16 residues. Written as DNA, the CDR3 is TGTGCCAGCAGCCCAGGTAGCGGGAGTTCCTACAATGAGCAGTTCTTC. Translating it yields CASSPGSGSSYNEQFF.

V is TRBV2 and J is TRBJ2-1; 10 bases match TRBD2. The germline V gene has CDR1 SNHLY and CDR2 FYNNEI. The CDR3 spans 15 residues. V was clipped by 4 bases and J by 3 bases; unmatched bases: 3. This CDR3 reads CASSGAGGNYNEQFF. The CDR3 coding sequence is TGTGCCAGCAGTGGAGCGGGAGGGAACTACAATGAGCAGTTCTTC.

The V gene is TRBV9, the J gene TRBJ2-2; 10 bases are a match to TRBD2. Germline V gene lookup returns CDR1 SGDLS and CDR2 YYNGEE. V lost 4 bases and J lost 5; bases outside the gene matches: 20. CDR3 size: 20 residues. CDR3 protein: CASSPTILAGKSKGTGELFF. In DNA, the CDR3 is TGTGCCAGCAGCCCAACCATACTAGCGGGAAAGAGTAAAGGTACCGGGGAGCTGTTTTTT.

This sequence joins TRBV6-7 and TRBJ2-7; D uncertain. TRBV6-7 is given ORF status, its function remaining uncertain. The CDR3 sequence is 18 residues long. The ends were cut back, 6 bases at V and 2 bases at J, with 26 bases in the middle. DNA for the CDR3: TGTGCCAGCAGCACCCCCCGAGTAGGAGCCAAATATCCCTACGAGCAGTACGTC. Its translation is CASSTPRVGAKYPYEQYV.

The chain couples TRBV4-2 to TRBJ2-1; possible D gene TRBD2, 6 bases. Trimming removed 0 bases at V and 9 bases at J, with 15 bases between. This CDR3 is 15 amino acids long. CDR1 LGHNA and CDR2 YNFKEQ come from the germline V gene. CDR3 bases: TGTGCCAGCAGCCAAGACCTAGCGCGATACGGTGAGCAGTTCTTC. This encodes CASSQDLARYGEQFF.

The V and J genes are TRBV5-1 and TRBJ2-1; D ambiguous. This CDR3 contains 15 residues. In germline, CDR1 is SGHRS, CDR2 YFSETQ. V was trimmed by 0 bases and J by 0 bases, leaving 7 bases between them. CDR3 amino acids: CASSLDASSYNEQFF. CDR3 DNA: TGCGCCAGCAGCTTGGATGCGAGCTCCTACAATGAGCAGTTCTTC.

The chain uses TRBV6-5 and TRBJ1-3; D is perhaps TRBD1 (5 bases). Germline lookup yields CDR1 MNHEY and CDR2 SVGAGI. Trimming shortened V by 7 bases and J by 8 bases, and 15 bases separated the two germline ends. This CDR3 contains 13 residues. The CDR3 nucleotides read TGTGCCAGCAAATCAGGACAAGGCTACACCATATATTTT. This translates into CASKSGQGYTIYF.